This T cell receptor (beta chain) was sequenced for a study of T cell responses to AZD1222 COVID-19 vaccine. In the study overall: Second-dose timings of about 4 or about 12 weeks were pooled.

Study outcomes and limitations: Spike-specific TCRs gained breadth and depth after people received two AZD1222 doses. It was only after the peak T cell response that any repertoires were sampled. Epitopes outside B.1.351 and B.1.1.7 mutated regions reportedly drew nearly half of spike TCRs.

Sequenced by immunoSEQ multiplex PCR; TCRdb stores in-frame clones only, minus some. This table holds 140,000 to 150,000 clones, roughly 92% found once. Of note for this clone: No antigen is known for it.

Trimming at V came to 5 bases and at J to 6 bases, leaving 7 bases not matched to a gene. This CDR3 is 16 amino acids long. Germline V CDR1 and CDR2: SGHRS, YFSETQ. The chain recombines TRBV5-1 with TRBJ2-3, with TRBD2 matching over 15 bases. Sequences were derived from peripheral blood, sampled on day 0 of AZD1222 vaccination. The TCR was taken from an adult in good health. The CDR3 protein is CASSGLAGGLGDTQYF. In DNA form, the CDR3 reads TGCGCCAGCAGTGGACTAGCGGGAGGGCTGGGGGATACGCAGTATTTT. The complete variable domain, with remaining parts taken from reference TRBV5-1 and TRBJ2-3, reads KAGVTQTPRYLIKTRGQQVTLSCSPISGHRSVSWYQQTPGQGLQFLFEYFSETQRNKGNFPGRFSGRQFSNSRSEMNVSTLELGDSALYLCASSGLAGGLGDTQYFGPGTRLTVL.